This is a list of T cell receptor beta chains from one sample in a study of blood T cell repertoires in COVID-19. Libraries were prepared by immunoSEQ multiplex PCR; TCRdb keeps only in-frame clonotypes and omits some of them. Of 190,000 or so clones in the sample, around four fifths were seen once. The sample comprised peripheral blood. The receptor set was obtained from a man aged 50 or older with active or convalescent COVID-19. CDR3s include the opening cysteine and the closing phenylalanine or tryptophan. The order of the fields is V gene, J gene, CDR3 length, clone size, CDR3 protein. A row's size may be missing; if present it is once, few, many or a size class.

TRBV2	TRBJ1-1	13	NA	CASKGGVSAEAFF
TRBV5-1	TRBJ1-1	13	NA	CASSSGAGAEAFF
TRBV6-5	TRBJ2-2	14	once	CTSSLDLNTGELFF
TRBV3-1/TRBV3-2	TRBJ1-1	13	few	CASSQRGTTEAFF
TRBV28	TRBJ2-7	15	NA	CASSATSLGSYEQYF
TRBV5-1	TRBJ1-5	14	NA	CASSTVPGNQPQHF
TRBV3-1/TRBV3-2	TRBJ2-5	14	NA	CASSQVGELETQYF
TRBV14	TRBJ1-6	14	NA	CASSHMTHNSPLHF
TRBV28	TRBJ1-5	15	NA	CASSVAGGGNQPQHF
TRBV7-9	TRBJ1-2	16	NA	CASSLSSPGGWYGYTF
TRBV5-4	TRBJ1-6	15	NA	CASSTGSSYNSPLHF
TRBV5-4	TRBJ1-4	15	few	CASSPEGGVNEKLFF
TRBV6-5	TRBJ1-5	14	NA	CASSPRQGNQPQHF
TRBV5-1	TRBJ1-1	18	medium-sized	CASSLARTGGHRNTEAFF
TRBV10-3	TRBJ1-1	13	NA	CAISAGVNAEAFF
TRBV19	TRBJ1-2	17	NA	CASSIPGLPRTNYGYTF
TRBV6-5	TRBJ2-5	15	NA	CASRPGQAPGETQYF
TRBV3-1/TRBV3-2	TRBJ1-6	15	NA	CASSPTPGYNSPLHF
TRBV5-6	TRBJ1-2	13	NA	CASSPQGNYGYTF
TRBV7-9	TRBJ2-2	14	NA	CASSLIGGDGELFF
TRBV7-8	TRBJ1-4	15	NA	CASSLGPGGIEKLFF
TRBV11-2	TRBJ1-1	12	NA	CASSFSNTEAFF
TRBV28	TRBJ1-2	12	NA	CASSAGDYGYTF
TRBV11-2	TRBJ2-7	18	many	CASSPLGRTSGSPYEQYF
TRBV9	TRBJ1-6	13	NA	CASSVGQGSPLHF
TRBV2	TRBJ1-5	15	medium-sized	CASSDQGHRDQPQHF
TRBV27	TRBJ2-1	17	once	CASSLSGQGGEYNEQFF